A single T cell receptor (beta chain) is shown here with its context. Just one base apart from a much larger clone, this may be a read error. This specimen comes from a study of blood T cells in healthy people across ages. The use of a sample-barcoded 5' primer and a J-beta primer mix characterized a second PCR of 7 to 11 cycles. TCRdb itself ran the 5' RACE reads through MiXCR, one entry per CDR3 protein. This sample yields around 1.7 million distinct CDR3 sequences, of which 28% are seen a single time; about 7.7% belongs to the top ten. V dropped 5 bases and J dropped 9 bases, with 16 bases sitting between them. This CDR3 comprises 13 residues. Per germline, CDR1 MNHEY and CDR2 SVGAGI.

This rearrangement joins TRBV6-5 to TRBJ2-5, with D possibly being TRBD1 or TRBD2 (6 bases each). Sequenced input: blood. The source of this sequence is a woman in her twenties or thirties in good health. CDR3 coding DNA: TGTGCCAGCAGTCACTTTTTGGAGGGGGCCCAGTACTTC. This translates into CASSHFLEGAQYF.